A selection of T cell receptor beta chains follows, all from one sample in a study of T cells in localized non-small cell lung cancer. The assay was immunoSEQ multiplex PCR, and TCRdb's table has in-frame clones only and misses some. The sample contains 75,000 to 80,000 clones, 80% of which appear only once. The sequencing used peripheral blood, collected before any cancer treatment. The receptors here all came from a female donor over 55 with stage I lung adenocarcinoma. Both conserved end residues are part of each CDR3. The D gene is left open where the match is weak. Not every row has a clone size; where given, it reads once, few, many or a size class.

CDR3aa: CASSSSQGKEKYF
CDR3nt: TGTGCCAGCAGTTCATCACAGGGGAAAGAAAAGTATTTT
len: 13
abundance: once
d_gene: TRBD1
j_gene: TRBJ2-3
v_gene: TRBV7-8

CDR3aa: CASSVAGTGELFF
CDR3nt: TGTGCCAGCAGCGTGGCAGGAACCGGGGAGCTGTTTTTT
len: 13
abundance: few
d_gene: -
j_gene: TRBJ2-2
v_gene: TRBV9

CDR3aa: CASGFLDRSSSYEQYF
CDR3nt: TGTGCTAGTGGTTTCCTGGACAGGTCGAGCTCCTACGAGCAGTACTTC
len: 16
abundance: -
d_gene: TRBD1
j_gene: TRBJ2-7
v_gene: TRBV12-5

CDR3aa: CASTRRQGATAGELFF
CDR3nt: TGTGCCAGTACCAGAAGACAGGGGGCAACCGCCGGGGAGCTGTTTTTT
len: 16
abundance: -
d_gene: TRBD1
j_gene: TRBJ2-2
v_gene: TRBV19

CDR3aa: CASSQLMSGANVLTF
CDR3nt: TGTGCCAGCAGCCAGTTGATGTCTGGGGCCAACGTCCTGACTTTC
len: 15
abundance: -
d_gene: -
j_gene: TRBJ2-6
v_gene: TRBV4-2

CDR3aa: CASSPGQGQRYEQYF
CDR3nt: TGTGCCAGCTCACCCGGACAGGGACAGAGATACGAGCAGTACTTC
len: 15
abundance: -
d_gene: TRBD1
j_gene: TRBJ2-7
v_gene: TRBV18

CDR3aa: CASSLRLAGVNEQFF
CDR3nt: TGTGCCAGCAGTTTAAGGCTAGCGGGAGTTAATGAGCAGTTCTTC
len: 15
abundance: -
d_gene: TRBD2
j_gene: TRBJ2-1
v_gene: TRBV27

CDR3aa: CASTPRLPSTGELFF
CDR3nt: TGTGCCAGTACTCCCCGCCTCCCGTCCACCGGGGAGCTGTTTTTT
len: 15
abundance: -
d_gene: -
j_gene: TRBJ2-2
v_gene: TRBV19

CDR3aa: CAWNPGQAQGGTF
CDR3nt: TGTGCCTGGAATCCGGGACAGGCGCAGGGGGGGACCTTC
len: 13
abundance: -
d_gene: TRBD1
j_gene: TRBJ1-2
v_gene: TRBV30

CDR3aa: CGVEGFSDSRYERYF
CDR3nt: TGCGGCGTTGAGGGGTTTAGCGATTCCCGATACGAGCGGTACTTC
len: 15
abundance: once
d_gene: -
j_gene: TRBJ2-7
v_gene: TRBV29-1

CDR3aa: CAKGGELGQPQHF
CDR3nt: TGTGCCAAGGGGGGGGAGCTTGGGCAGCCCCAGCATTTT
len: 13
abundance: -
d_gene: -
j_gene: TRBJ1-5
v_gene: TRBV2

CDR3aa: CASRPLGVGEQYF
CDR3nt: TGTGCCAGCCGGCCCTTGGGGGTCGGGGAGCAGTACTTC
len: 13
abundance: -
d_gene: -
j_gene: TRBJ2-7
v_gene: TRBV2

CDR3aa: CASSDYRAYNEQFF
CDR3nt: TGTGCCAGCTCGGACTACCGCGCCTACAATGAGCAGTTCTTC
len: 14
abundance: -
d_gene: -
j_gene: TRBJ2-1
v_gene: TRBV2

CDR3aa: CASSFRDSLNYGYTF
CDR3nt: TGTGCCAGCAGTTTCAGGGACTCCCTCAACTATGGCTACACCTTC
len: 15
abundance: -
d_gene: -
j_gene: TRBJ1-2
v_gene: TRBV25-1

CDR3aa: CASSSGTGGLTGELFF
CDR3nt: TGTGCCAGCAGCTCAGGGACAGGGGGCTTGACCGGGGAGCTGTTTTTT
len: 16
abundance: -
d_gene: TRBD1
j_gene: TRBJ2-2
v_gene: TRBV11-3

CDR3aa: CASSPASNEQYF
CDR3nt: TGTGCCAGCAGCCCTGCGAGCAACGAGCAGTACTTC
len: 12
abundance: -
d_gene: -
j_gene: TRBJ2-7
v_gene: TRBV14

CDR3aa: CASSPGTSGSNEQFF
CDR3nt: TGTGCCAGCAGTCCCGGGACTAGCGGGAGCAATGAGCAGTTCTTC
len: 15
abundance: once
d_gene: TRBD2
j_gene: TRBJ2-1
v_gene: TRBV7-6

CDR3aa: CAWSYRGAGNTIYF
CDR3nt: TGTGCCTGGAGTTACAGGGGGGCTGGAAACACCATATATTTT
len: 14
abundance: -
d_gene: TRBD1
j_gene: TRBJ1-3
v_gene: TRBV30

CDR3aa: CASSLAGMGNNEQFF
CDR3nt: TGTGCCAGTAGTCTGGCGGGGATGGGGAACAATGAGCAGTTCTTC
len: 15
abundance: -
d_gene: -
j_gene: TRBJ2-1
v_gene: TRBV19

CDR3aa: CASSVGLAGTGELFF
CDR3nt: TGTGCCAGCAGTGTGGGACTAGCGGGGACCGGGGAGCTGTTTTTT
len: 15
abundance: few
d_gene: TRBD2
j_gene: TRBJ2-2
v_gene: TRBV6-4

CDR3aa: CASSPSLADGYTF
CDR3nt: TGTGCCAGCTCACCCTCACTAGCTGATGGCTACACCTTC
len: 13
abundance: -
d_gene: -
j_gene: TRBJ1-2
v_gene: TRBV18

CDR3aa: CASSETGGANTDTQYF
CDR3nt: TGCGCCAGCTCCGAGACTGGAGGGGCTAACACAGATACGCAGTATTTT
len: 16
abundance: -
d_gene: -
j_gene: TRBJ2-3
v_gene: TRBV10-2

CDR3aa: CASSLVGGYGYTF
CDR3nt: TGTGCCAGCAGCTTAGTGGGGGGGTATGGCTACACCTTC
len: 13
abundance: -
d_gene: -
j_gene: TRBJ1-2
v_gene: TRBV7-2

CDR3aa: CATSSSDRFPYNEQFF
CDR3nt: TGTGCCACCAGCAGTTCCGACAGGTTCCCTTACAATGAGCAGTTCTTC
len: 16
abundance: -
d_gene: -
j_gene: TRBJ2-1
v_gene: TRBV15

CDR3aa: CASSLEITGELFF
CDR3nt: TGCGCCAGCAGCTTGGAGATCACCGGGGAGCTGTTTTTT
len: 13
abundance: -
d_gene: -
j_gene: TRBJ2-2
v_gene: TRBV5-1

CDR3aa: CASSYSGTQYF
CDR3nt: TGTGCCAGCAGTTACTCCGGGACCCAGTACTTC
len: 11
abundance: -
d_gene: -
j_gene: TRBJ2-5
v_gene: TRBV6-5

CDR3aa: CASSPRDRRSPYEQYF
CDR3nt: TGTGCCAGCAGTCCCCGGGACAGACGATCCCCCTACGAGCAGTACTTC
len: 16
abundance: once
d_gene: TRBD1
j_gene: TRBJ2-7
v_gene: TRBV28

CDR3aa: CASSIDSGANVLTF
CDR3nt: TGTGCCAGTAGTATAGATTCTGGGGCCAACGTCCTGACTTTC
len: 14
abundance: -
d_gene: -
j_gene: TRBJ2-6
v_gene: TRBV19

CDR3aa: CASGVEEEKLFF
CDR3nt: TGTGCCAGTGGTGTTGAGGAAGAAAAACTGTTTTTT
len: 12
abundance: -
d_gene: -
j_gene: TRBJ1-4
v_gene: TRBV19

CDR3aa: CASSFLPKDRGFYGYTF
CDR3nt: TGTGCCAGCAGCTTCCTCCCCAAGGACAGGGGCTTCTATGGCTACACCTTC
len: 17
abundance: once
d_gene: TRBD1
j_gene: TRBJ1-2
v_gene: TRBV7-8

CDR3aa: CASSLGASGGRTDTQYF
CDR3nt: TGCGCCAGCAGCTTGGGGGCTAGCGGGGGTAGGACAGATACGCAGTATTTT
len: 17
abundance: -
d_gene: TRBD2
j_gene: TRBJ2-3
v_gene: TRBV5-1

CDR3aa: CASSVFINEQFF
CDR3nt: TGTGCCAGCAGTGTTTTTATTAATGAGCAGTTCTTC
len: 12
abundance: large
d_gene: -
j_gene: TRBJ2-1
v_gene: TRBV25-1

CDR3aa: CASSRGSPLHF
CDR3nt: TGTGCCAGCAGCCGAGGGTCACCCCTCCACTTT
len: 11
abundance: -
d_gene: -
j_gene: TRBJ1-6
v_gene: TRBV6-7

CDR3aa: CASSQVAGTGELFF
CDR3nt: TGTGCCAGCAGCCAAGTAGCGGGGACCGGGGAGCTGTTTTTT
len: 14
abundance: -
d_gene: TRBD2
j_gene: TRBJ2-2
v_gene: TRBV9

CDR3aa: CASSQGTGANVLTF
CDR3nt: TGTGCCAGCAGCCAAGGAACTGGGGCCAACGTCCTGACTTTC
len: 14
abundance: once
d_gene: -
j_gene: TRBJ2-6
v_gene: TRBV7-7

CDR3aa: CAAKEAGENQPQHF
CDR3nt: TGTGCCGCAAAGGAGGCGGGGGAGAATCAGCCCCAGCATTTT
len: 14
abundance: -
d_gene: -
j_gene: TRBJ1-5
v_gene: TRBV28

CDR3aa: CVTRESGSSYEQYF
CDR3nt: TGTGTCACCCGAGAAAGCGGGAGCTCCTACGAGCAGTACTTC
len: 14
abundance: -
d_gene: TRBD2
j_gene: TRBJ2-7
v_gene: TRBV6-1

CDR3aa: CASSSLALAYEQYF
CDR3nt: TGTGCCAGCAGCTCGTTAGCCCTAGCTTACGAGCAGTACTTC
len: 14
abundance: -
d_gene: -
j_gene: TRBJ2-7
v_gene: TRBV7-8

CDR3aa: CASSLLALYNEQFF
CDR3nt: TGTGCCAGCAGTTTACTGGCTTTGTACAATGAGCAGTTCTTC
len: 14
abundance: -
d_gene: -
j_gene: TRBJ2-1
v_gene: TRBV27

CDR3aa: CATRGTANTGELFF
CDR3nt: TGTGCCACTAGGGGGACAGCGAACACCGGGGAGCTGTTTTTT
len: 14
abundance: -
d_gene: TRBD1
j_gene: TRBJ2-2
v_gene: TRBV19

CDR3aa: CASSVVDRKDTQYF
CDR3nt: TGTGCCAGCAGCGTAGTTGACAGAAAAGATACGCAGTATTTT
len: 14
abundance: -
d_gene: -
j_gene: TRBJ2-3
v_gene: TRBV9